A single T cell receptor beta chain is shown here with its context. What antigen it recognizes has not been identified. One base away there is no much larger clone; base qualities are not given. This sample stems from a study of response to subunit inactivated influenza vaccine (dated by TCRdb to between 2017 and 2018). With regard to the full study: The study used deep quantitative T cell receptor repertoire profiling to track responses to a trivalent subunit inactivated influenza vaccine.

The library was generated by RT-PCR. These reads were obtained on an Illumina HiSeq 2500. The public reads were run again by TCRdb, first through fastp at Q25 and then through MiXCR, and only productive beta chains were kept. Each CDR3 protein appears once, grouped with its most common genes and DNA. This sample lists 500,000 or so distinct CDR3 sequences; approximately 15% were detected once. The leading ten clones occupy less than 4% of the sample. The CDR3 measures 15 amino acids from cysteine to phenylalanine. Kept here is only the CDR3 DNA, which spans 45 bases and is read in frame from base 1. As encoded in the germline V gene, CDR1 is SNHLY while CDR2 is FYNNEI. At the junction V is shortened by 4 bases and J by 9 bases; bases outside the gene matches: 6. What the work shows at the level of the full study, not this receptor alone: The authors proposed that each seasonal influenza vaccination may bring in only a limited number of new T cells.

The sequencing used CD4+ T cells sorted from PBMCs, collected around 25 months after vaccination. This sequence originates from a man in his fifties or sixties who received an inactivated influenza vaccine. Donor details come from another sample of the same person, matched by shared clones. The rearranged segments are TRBV2 and TRBJ2-1; 13 middle bases align to TRBD2. The sequence in DNA is TGTGCCAGCAGTGGCACTAGCGGGAGGGATGGTGAGCAGTTCTTC. Translated, it gives CASSGTSGRDGEQFF.